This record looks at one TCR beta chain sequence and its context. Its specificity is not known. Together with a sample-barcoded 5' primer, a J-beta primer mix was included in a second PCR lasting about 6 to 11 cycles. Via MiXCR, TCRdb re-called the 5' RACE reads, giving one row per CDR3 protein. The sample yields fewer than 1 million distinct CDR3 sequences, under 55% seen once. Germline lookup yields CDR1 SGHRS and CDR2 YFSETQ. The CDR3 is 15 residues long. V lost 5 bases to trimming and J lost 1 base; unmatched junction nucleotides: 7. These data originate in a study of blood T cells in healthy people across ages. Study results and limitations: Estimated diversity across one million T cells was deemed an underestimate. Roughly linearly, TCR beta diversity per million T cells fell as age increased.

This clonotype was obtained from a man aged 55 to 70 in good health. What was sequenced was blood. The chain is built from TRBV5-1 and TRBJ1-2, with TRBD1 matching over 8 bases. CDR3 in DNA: TGCGCCAGCAGTAAAGACAGGGGAATTAACTATGGCTACACCTTC. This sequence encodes CASSKDRGINYGYTF.